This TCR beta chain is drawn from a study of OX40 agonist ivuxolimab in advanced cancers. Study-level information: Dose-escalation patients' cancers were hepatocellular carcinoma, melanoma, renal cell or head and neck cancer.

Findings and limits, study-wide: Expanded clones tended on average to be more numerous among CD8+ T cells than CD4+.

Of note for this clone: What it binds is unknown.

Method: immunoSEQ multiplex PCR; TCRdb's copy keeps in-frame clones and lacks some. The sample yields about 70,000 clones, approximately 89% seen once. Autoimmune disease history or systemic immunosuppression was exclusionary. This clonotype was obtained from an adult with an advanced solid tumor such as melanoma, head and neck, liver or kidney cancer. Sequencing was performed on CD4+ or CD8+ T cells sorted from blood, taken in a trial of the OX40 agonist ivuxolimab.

DNA of the CDR3: TGTGCCAGCTCTCAAGGGACAGTGAACACTGAAGCTTTCTTT. Its protein product is CASSQGTVNTEAFF. The J gene is TRBJ1-1, the V gene TRBV18; 7 bases match TRBD1. CDR3 length equals 14 residues. From germline, CDR1 is KGHSH and CDR2 LQKENI. With 6 bases clipped from V and 0 bases from J, the junction kept 4 bases outside the gene matches. The complete variable domain, with remaining parts taken from reference TRBV18 and TRBJ1-1, reads NAGVMQNPRHLVRRRGQEARLRCSPMKGHSHVYWYRQLPEEGLKFMVYLQKENIIDESGMPKERFSAEFPKEGPSILRIQQVVRGDSAAYFCASSQGTVNTEAFFGQGTRLTVV.